This T cell receptor (beta chain) was recorded in a study of type 1 and type 2 diabetes patients. Germline CDR1 SGHTA, CDR2 FQGTGA. There are 13 residues in the CDR3. Only one count was recorded for this clonotype. PCR was run on genomic DNA. Multiplex PCR with 30 forward and 13 reverse primers amplified the TCR beta CDR3. MiXCR, applied by TCRdb to the multiplex PCR reads, yields one record per CDR3 protein. This sample has under 300,000 distinct CDR3 sequences, with 47% found just once. What was sequenced was peripheral blood mononuclear cells (PBMCs). The source of this sequence is a man aged 18-30 years with type 2 diabetes. The V call is TRBV7-3, the J call TRBJ2-7; maybe TRBD1 (6 bases). Matching the DNA end better, TRBJ2-1 makes the J call doubtful. The DNA for the CDR3 is TGTGCCAGCAGCTTCCAACAGGGAAATGAGCAGTTCTTC. Translated, it gives CASSFQQGNEQFF.